These 11 T cell receptor beta chains came from one sample sequenced in a study of blood T cell repertoires in COVID-19. Clones were read by immunoSEQ multiplex PCR, and TCRdb kept only the in-frame ones, dropping some. The sample yields 55,000 to 65,000 clones, 80% to 90% seen once. Sequencing was carried out using peripheral blood. These receptor sequences come from a man aged 60 to 69 with active or convalescent COVID-19.

The genes are TRBV18 and TRBJ1-2; D remains unclear. V lost 2 bases and J lost 6, with 4 bases in between. The CDR3 is 11 amino acids. The germline V gene encodes CDR1 KGHSH and CDR2 LQKENI. CDR3 coding DNA: TGTGCCAGCTCACCAGCGGATGGCTACACCTTC. Translated: CASSPADGYTF.

CDR3 nucleotides: TGTGCCACCAGCAGAGAACAGGGGGATCAGCCCCAGCATTTT. It codes for CATSREQGDQPQHF. This sequence joins TRBV15 and TRBJ1-5, with 8 bases aligning to TRBD1. The CDR3 extends over 14 amino acids. Germline CDR1 reads LNHNV; CDR2 reads YYDKDF (reference sequence). The ends lost 0 bases at V and 5 bases at J; junction bases unmatched: 0.

The chain carries TRBV20-1 and TRBJ2-3; TRBD2 matches at 9 bases. CDR1 and CDR2 from the germline V gene are DFQATT and SNEGSKA (reference sequence). There are 13 residues in the CDR3. The J segment lost 4 bases and the V segment lost 3 bases, leaving 2 bases of the junction unmatched. The CDR3: CSASKRGADTQYF. CDR3 DNA sequence: TGCAGTGCTAGTAAGCGGGGGGCAGATACGCAGTATTTT.

The rearrangement joins TRBV19 to TRBJ2-2; 7 nucleotides line up with TRBD1. CDR3 length: 15 residues. Losses at the gene ends were 7 bases for V and 5 bases for J; bases not matched to a gene: 10. Germline lookup yields CDR1 LNHDA and CDR2 SQIVND (reference sequence). The CDR3 region has the DNA TGTGCCAGTAAACGTGGGCAGGGGGAGACCGGGGAGCTGTTTTTT. This translates into CASKRGQGETGELFF.

The genes are TRBV7-3 and TRBJ1-1; D may be TRBD1 (6 bases). The CDR3 spans 15 residues. Trimming pared 5 bases from V and 11 bases from J, leaving 24 bases between. CDR1 is SGHTA and CDR2 is FQGTGA in the germline V gene. The CDR3 DNA is TGTGCCAGCAGCCCCGGGGGGCTCCGCGGATCGGGGGCTTTCTTT. It is translated as CASSPGGLRGSGAFF.

The chain uses TRBV5-1 and TRBJ1-2, with 7 nucleotides matching TRBD1. Germline values: CDR1 SGHRS, CDR2 YFSETQ. The CDR3 loop spans 15 amino acids. The V and J ends lost 0 bases and 1 base, in that order; junction bases with no gene match: 3. Here the CDR3 DNA reads TGCGCCAGCAGCTTGGAGGCAGGGGGTAACTATGGCTACACCTTC. It is translated as CASSLEAGGNYGYTF.

The V call is TRBV7-9, the J call TRBJ2-5; 7 bases line up with TRBD1. The germline V gene encodes CDR1 SEHNR and CDR2 FQNEAQ (reference sequence). The CDR3 runs to 14 residues. Losses at the gene ends were 7 bases for V and 5 bases for J; bases not matched to a gene: 10. CDR3 sequence: CASTDRVGPETQYF. In DNA form, the CDR3 reads TGTGCCAGCACTGACAGGGTTGGCCCCGAGACCCAGTACTTC. Complete variable domain (other parts from reference TRBV7-9 and TRBJ2-5): DTGVSQNPRHKITKRGQNVTFRCDPISEHNRLYWYRQTLGQGPEFLTYFQNEAQLEKSRLLSDRFSAERPKGSFSTLEIQRTEQGDSAMYLCASTDRVGPETQYFGPGTRLLVL.

V usage is TRBV24-1 and J usage is TRBJ2-1, with TRBD2 identical over 13 bases. Looked up from germline, CDR1 is KGHDR and CDR2 is SFDVKD. V dropped 5 bases and J dropped 6; count of bases not matched to a gene: 0. This CDR3 has 14 residues. In DNA, the CDR3 is TGTGCCACCAGTGGGACTAGCGGGAGCAATGAGCAGTTCTTC. This gives the protein CATSGTSGSNEQFF.

This chain joins TRBV18 and TRBJ2-1; 10 positions match TRBD2. Germline CDR1 and CDR2: KGHSH and LQKENI. The V gene end was trimmed by 1 base and the J gene end by 7 bases; junction bases not matched to a gene: 10. The CDR3 has 17 residues. This CDR3 is CASSPLPPSGSPNEQFF. The DNA of the CDR3 is TGTGCCAGCTCACCACTTCCTCCTAGCGGGAGCCCGAATGAGCAGTTCTTC.

The chain has TRBV7-8 and TRBJ1-2; 8 nucleotides match TRBD1. The ends lost 7 bases at V and 8 bases at J; junction bases unmatched: 15. CDR1 is SGHVS and CDR2 is FQNEAQ in the germline V gene. The CDR3 sequence is 15 residues long. In DNA, the CDR3 is TGTGCCAGCACCCCAGCAGGCCAGGGGGCTGAAGGCTACACCTTC. Its protein is CASTPAGQGAEGYTF.

The chain is built from TRBV5-6 and TRBJ2-7; 8 positions agree with TRBD1. With 4 bases clipped from V and 10 bases from J, the junction kept 13 bases outside the gene matches. From germline, CDR1 is SGHDT and CDR2 YYEEEE. The CDR3 contains 14 residues. In DNA, the CDR3 is TGTGCCAGCAGCATCCCGGGACAGGTTCATCCCCAGTACTTC. Its protein product is CASSIPGQVHPQYF.